This T cell receptor beta chain appears in the sequencing data of a study of blood T cell repertoires in COVID-19. Looking at the study overall: Acute and convalescent COVID-19 specimens originated in the United States, Italy and Spain. Sample material is recorded as cDNA or gDNA derived from T cells, B-cell-depleted T cells, or PBMCs.

Germline CDR1 reads SNHLY; CDR2 reads FYNNEI. CDR3 length: 13 residues. V dropped 8 bases and J dropped 4 bases, with 15 bases sitting between them. This clone was seen a few times. Original analysis: Estimation of nucleated cell counts was performed using reference gene primer amplification. TCRdb's copy holds only in-frame clones and misses some; the assay was immunoSEQ multiplex PCR. V, J and clone size are taken as reported in that table, and D and trimming were inferred from the DNA itself. The sample contains about 80,000 clones, 70% to 80% of which appear only once. This clonotype originated in a man aged 65 to 85 with active or convalescent COVID-19. The chain links TRBV2 to TRBJ2-7, with D possibly being TRBD2 (6 bases). Sequenced input: peripheral blood. The CDR3 reads CASQVGGGYEQYF. The CDR3 coding sequence is TGTGCCAGCCAGGTGGGGGGTGGTTACGAGCAGTACTTC.